What follows is one T cell receptor beta chain and its context. Its antigen is undetermined. Germline assignment: CDR1 SGHTA and CDR2 FQGNSA. This CDR3 has 14 amino acids. The V end was cut by 7 bases, the J end by 4 bases, with 16 bases between. The sample belongs to a study of cytomegalovirus exposure and HLA in healthy donors. Findings and caveats of the study: A link between a missense DCLRE1C variant and TCR beta V- and J-gene trimming emerged from a later analysis. In a later analysis, approximately 15,000 TCR beta sequences were associated with HLA alleles at 0.05 false discovery rate. It was likely that a cluster of highly shared sequence variants was a sequencing artifact. TCR association rates varied by HLA locus in a later analysis, with DRB1 highest and HLA-C lowest.

Vbeta (60) and Jbeta (13) primers were used in the PCR. TCRdb's copy holds only in-frame clones and misses some; the assay was immunoSEQ multiplex PCR. The sample holds roughly 150,000 clones, around 72% seen once. The genes are TRBV7-2 and TRBJ1-1, with TRBD1 as a possible D gene (5 bases). The clonotype originates from a female donor in good health and CMV-seronegative. The sequenced sample consisted of PBMCs. CDR3 in DNA: TGTGCCAGCATCAACTTCGGGGGGGGCACTGAAGCTTTCTTT. Translating gives CASINFGGGTEAFF.